The 21 T cell receptor beta chains reported below all come from one sample, sequenced in a study of blood T cell repertoires in COVID-19. Measured with immunoSEQ multiplex PCR; TCRdb has only the in-frame clones, and not every one. The sample consists of roughly 150,000 clones, 80% to 90% of them appearing once. Sequencing used PBMCs or T cells enriched from blood (not recorded which). These receptors originate from a man aged 45 to 65 who had recovered from COVID-19.

This chain uses TRBV18 with TRBJ2-7; D perhaps matches TRBD2 (6 bases). This CDR3 has 14 amino acids. Germline values: CDR1 KGHSH, CDR2 LQKENI. The germline V and J ends were trimmed by 2 bases and 6 bases, with 14 bases remaining between them. The CDR3 sequence: CASSPFGTPTEQYF. CDR3 DNA sequence: TGTGCCAGCTCACCATTCGGGACTCCAACCGAGCAGTACTTC.

The rearrangement links TRBV4-1 to TRBJ2-2, with D possibly matching TRBD2 (6 bases). This CDR3 comprises 18 residues. The germline V and J ends were trimmed by 1 base and 4 bases, with 19 bases remaining between them. Germline CDR1 and CDR2: MGHRA and YSYEKL. DNA of the CDR3: TGCGCCAGCAGCCAAGGAGCTTCACGCGGGGTGACCACCGGGGAGCTGTTTTTT. Amino acid sequence: CASSQGASRGVTTGELFF.

The chain carries TRBV20-1 and TRBJ1-4; the D is unclear. Between the trimmed V and J ends, which lost 3 bases and 8 bases, there was a span of 13 bases. In germline, CDR1 is DFQATT, CDR2 SNEGSKA (reference sequence). This CDR3 is 13 amino acids long. DNA of the CDR3: TGCAGTGCTAGTAGGAGGGATGGAGAAAAACTGTTTTTT. Its translation: CSASRRDGEKLFF.

The chain carries TRBV27 and TRBJ1-4, with TRBD1 matching 7 bases. The V segment lost 4 bases and the J segment 3 bases; nucleotides outside the gene matches: 8. The length of the CDR3 is 16 residues. The germline gives CDR1 MNHEY, CDR2 SMNVEV (reference sequence). CDR3 nucleotides: TGTGCCAGCAGTTATCGGGGTGGGACAGCTAATGAAAAACTGTTTTTT. Its translation is CASSYRGGTANEKLFF.

The chain links TRBV25-1 to TRBJ1-6, with D uncertain. CDR1 and CDR2 (germline): MGHDK, SYGVNS. V was trimmed by 6 bases and J by 6 bases, leaving 15 bases between them. The CDR3 consists of 15 residues. The CDR3 coding sequence is TGTGCCAGCAGCAAGAGAGGCAGTTTTAATTCACCCCTCCACTTT. This encodes CASSKRGSFNSPLHF.

The chain combines TRBV27 with TRBJ2-7, with 9 nucleotides matching TRBD1. CDR3 length: 13 residues. V was pared by 6 bases and J by 7 bases, with 7 bases of the junction left unmatched. Germline V gene lookup returns CDR1 MNHEY and CDR2 SMNVEV (reference sequence). The CDR3 spells CASRTQGAGEQYF. The CDR3 bases are TGTGCCAGCAGAACACAGGGGGCCGGGGAGCAGTACTTC.

In DNA form, the CDR3 reads TGTGCCAGCGCGGCGGCCAATCAGCCCCAGCATTTT. Translation: CASAAANQPQHF. The rearrangement joins TRBV25-1 to TRBJ1-5; D ambiguous. Germline CDR1 and CDR2: MGHDK and SYGVNS. This CDR3 is 12 amino acids long. V gave up 8 bases and J gave up 3 bases, with 8 bases separating them.

V is TRBV4-1 and J is TRBJ2-2; 13 bases are shared with TRBD2. The V gene's germline CDR1 is MGHRA and CDR2 YSYEKL. The V segment lost 4 bases and the J segment 10 bases; nucleotides outside the gene matches: 6. The CDR3 consists of 15 residues. DNA for the CDR3: TGCGCCAGCAGCCGAACTAGCGGGGGGGAGGAGGAGCTGTTTTTT. Translation gives CASSRTSGGEEELFF.

The V and J genes are TRBV30 and TRBJ1-2; weak D call: TRBD1 (5 bases). The CDR3 contains 11 residues. Germline V gene data show CDR1 as GTSNPN and CDR2 as SVGIG (reference sequence). V lost 4 bases and J 8 bases, leaving 11 bases between the germline ends. This CDR3 is CAWTQAVGYTF. Written as DNA, the CDR3 is TGTGCCTGGACACAGGCTGTAGGCTACACCTTC. Together with reference TRBV30 and TRBJ1-2, the CDR3 gives the full variable domain: SQTIHQWPATLVQPVGSPLSLECTVEGTSNPNLYWYRQAAGRGLQLLFYSVGIGQISSEVPQNLSASRPQDRQFILSSKKLLLSDSGFYLCAWTQAVGYTFGSGTRLTVV.

The DNA of the CDR3 is TGTGCCAGCAGCTCAACCGGGTTCTCGGGACAGCCCCAGCATTTT. It is translated as CASSSTGFSGQPQHF. This sequence joins TRBV7-9 and TRBJ1-5; no definite D call. The CDR3 loop spans 15 amino acids. CDR1 SEHNR and CDR2 FQNEAQ come from the germline V gene (reference sequence). The V gene lost 4 bases and the J gene lost 7 bases, with 17 bases spanning the gap.

This clone was picked up one time. The chain recombines TRBV11-2 with TRBJ2-7; possible D gene TRBD2, 6 bases. Germline CDR1 SGHAT, CDR2 FQNNGV. The CDR3 spans 16 residues. Trimming stripped 6 bases from V and 1 base from J, with 19 bases between. The CDR3 sequence is CASSPVTVGGSYEQYF. In DNA, the CDR3 is TGTGCCAGCAGTCCAGTTACTGTGGGGGGATCCTACGAGCAGTACTTC.

The chain links TRBV19 to TRBJ1-6, with TRBD1 identical over 8 bases. Germline V gene lookup returns CDR1 LNHDA and CDR2 SQIVND (reference sequence). This CDR3 is built from 16 residues. V trimming: 4 bases; J trimming: 3 bases; junction bases outside the gene matches: 5. CDR3 amino acids: CASSTRGPNYNSPLHF. DNA for the CDR3: TGTGCCAGTAGTACCAGGGGGCCGAACTATAATTCACCCCTCCACTTT.

The count of this clone is one. The V gene is TRBV13, the J gene TRBJ2-7; possibly TRBD1 for D (5 bases). The CDR3 has 15 residues. Germline V lookup: CDR1 PRHDT, CDR2 FYEKMQ (reference sequence). V was clipped by 0 bases and J by 1 base, with 10 bases between them. The CDR3 region is CASSLGQGHSYEQYF. As DNA, the CDR3 is TGTGCCAGCAGCTTAGGTCAGGGCCATTCCTACGAGCAGTACTTC.

V gene TRBV19 combines with J gene TRBJ2-7; TRBD1 matches 9 bases. The CDR3 has 15 residues. The V and J ends lost 2 bases and 2 bases, in that order; junction bases with no gene match: 4. Germline V gene sequence: CDR1 LNHDA, CDR2 SQIVND (reference sequence). DNA of the CDR3: TGTGCCAGTAGTATAAGTGGACAGGGGCCCTACGAGCAGTACTTC. Protein product: CASSISGQGPYEQYF.

The CDR3 coding sequence is TGTGCCAGCAGCCCTAACCCAGGGGGCGGGGAGACCCAGTACTTC. Protein product: CASSPNPGGGETQYF. V and J are TRBV4-2 and TRBJ2-5; the match to TRBD1 covers 8 bases. The CDR3 spans 15 residues. The germline CDR1 and CDR2 sequences are LGHNA and YNFKEQ. V lost 4 bases, J lost 5 bases, and 9 bases stayed unmatched.

The J gene is TRBJ1-5, the V gene TRBV1; TRBD1, as called in the table, went unchecked against the DNA. TRBV1 is a pseudogene locus. The CDR3 is 16 residues long. The CDR3 region is CTSSQAQGQGNQPQHF. The CDR3 bases are TGCACCAGCAGCCAAGCACAGGGACAGGGAAATCAGCCCCAGCATTTT.

The V gene is TRBV3-1 (or the pseudogene TRBV3-2), the J gene TRBJ2-3; the match to TRBD1 covers 9 bases. The CDR3 has 16 residues. Germline V gives CDR1 LGHDT, CDR2 YNNKEL (reference sequence). The J segment lost 2 bases and the V segment lost 4 bases, leaving 7 bases of the junction unmatched. The CDR3 reads CASSREGQGLTDTQYF. CDR3 DNA: TGTGCCAGCAGCCGAGAGGGACAGGGACTCACAGATACGCAGTATTTT.

The CDR3 reads CASAQGARYGYTF. CDR3 DNA: TGTGCCAGTGCACAGGGGGCTAGATATGGCTACACCTTC. The chain combines TRBV6-5 with TRBJ1-2; 9 bases agree with TRBD1. This CDR3 has 13 amino acids. Germline-derived CDR1 and CDR2 are MNHEY and SVGAGI. V shed 9 bases and J 5 bases; nucleotides not matched to a gene: 7.

The chain couples TRBV19 to TRBJ1-5; 7 bases agree with TRBD1. There are 16 residues in the CDR3. Germline V CDR1 and CDR2: LNHDA, SQIVND (reference sequence). The V gene end was trimmed by 2 bases and the J gene end by 2 bases; junction bases not matched to a gene: 6. The CDR3 sequence: CASSIRPGQGNQPQHF. CDR3 bases: TGTGCCAGTAGTATAAGGCCCGGACAGGGCAATCAGCCCCAGCATTTT.

This clone appeared a few times. The rearrangement links TRBV29-1 to TRBJ1-2; 8 bases are shared with TRBD1. The CDR3 has 15 amino acids. Germline V lookup: CDR1 SQVTM, CDR2 ANQGSEA. The ends lost 4 bases at V and 1 base at J; junction bases unmatched: 8. This CDR3 reads CSVGGQGSYNYGYTF. The CDR3 DNA reads as TGCAGCGTTGGAGGACAGGGATCTTATAACTATGGCTACACCTTC.

The chain uses TRBV7-2 and TRBJ2-1; D perhaps matches TRBD2 (6 bases). Trimming took off 6 bases at V and 9 bases at J, with 18 bases between the two ends. CDR3 size: 14 residues. The germline V gene encodes CDR1 SGHTA and CDR2 FQGNSA. For the CDR3, the DNA is TGTGCCAGCAGTCCCGACCGGGAGTCGGGTGAGCAGTTCTTC. It specifies CASSPDRESGEQFF. The variable domain in full, completed from reference TRBV7-2 and TRBJ2-1, reads GAGVSQSPSNKVTEKGKDVELRCDPISGHTALYWYRQSLGQGLEFLIYFQGNSAPDKSGLPSDRFSAERTGGSVSTLTIQRTQQEDSAVYLCASSPDRESGEQFFGPGTRLTVL.